This T cell receptor (beta chain) was captured by sequencing in a study of blood T cell repertoires in COVID-19. Study context: Nucleic acid was either cDNA or gDNA, and it came from T cells, B-cell-depleted T cells, or PBMCs.

V lost 6 bases to trimming and J lost 11 bases; unmatched junction nucleotides: 9. This CDR3 is built from 13 residues. Individuals aged roughly 18 to 95 years were recruited from some 26 US areas. This table comes from immunoSEQ multiplex PCR, and its TCRdb copy is limited to in-frame clones, with some not included. The sample lists 200,000 to 250,000 clones, roughly four fifths occurring once. This clone was picked up a small number of times. This sequence joins TRBV12-3 or TRBV12-4 and TRBJ1-1; 10 bases line up with TRBD1. This clonotype was obtained from a man aged 55-75 years who had recovered from COVID-19. Material for sequencing was PBMCs or T cells enriched from blood (not recorded which). The CDR3 DNA follows: TGTGCCAGCAGACCGGGACAGGGGTCTTCTGCTTTCTTT. The encoded protein is CASRPGQGSSAFF.